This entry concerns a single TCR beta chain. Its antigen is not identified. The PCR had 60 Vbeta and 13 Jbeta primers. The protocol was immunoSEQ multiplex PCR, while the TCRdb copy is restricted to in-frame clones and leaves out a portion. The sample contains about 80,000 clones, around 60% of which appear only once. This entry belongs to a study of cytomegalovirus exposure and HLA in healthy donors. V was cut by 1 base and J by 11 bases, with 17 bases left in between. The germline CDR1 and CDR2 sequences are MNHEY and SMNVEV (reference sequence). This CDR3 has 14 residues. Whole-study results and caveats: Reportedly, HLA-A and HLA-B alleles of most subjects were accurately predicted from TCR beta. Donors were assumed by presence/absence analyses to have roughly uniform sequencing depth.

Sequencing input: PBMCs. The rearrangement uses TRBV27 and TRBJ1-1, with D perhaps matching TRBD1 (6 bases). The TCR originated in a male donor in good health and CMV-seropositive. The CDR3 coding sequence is TGTGCCAGCAGTTTATACGGGACACCGGCGGGCGCTTTCTTT. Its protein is CASSLYGTPAGAFF.